This T cell receptor beta chain was sequenced during a study of blood T cell repertoires in COVID-19. About the study: Acute and convalescent COVID-19 samples came from the United States, Italy and Spain. PBMCs, B-cell-depleted T cells, or T cells provided the cDNA or gDNA that made up the material.

This clone was seen only once. Seattle patients were enrolled during active infection and followed longitudinally. Source study methods: By means of reference gene primer amplification, nucleated cell counts were estimated. Clones were read by immunoSEQ multiplex PCR, and TCRdb kept only the in-frame ones, dropping some. V, J and clone size are those of that table, while D and trimming were read from the DNA. The data contain about 200,000 clones, approximately 86% of them singletons. The receptor was isolated from a man in his sixties with COVID-19, enrolled during active disease. Sequenced: peripheral blood.

In nucleotides, the CDR3 is TGCGCCAGCAGCTTGGAGTTGGTGTCACAAAACTATGGCTACACCTTC. Protein product: CASSLELVSQNYGYTF. The chain links TRBV5-1 to TRBJ1-2; D gene uncertain. The CDR3 sequence is 16 residues long. Trimming removed 0 bases from V and 2 bases from J, with 14 bases in between. Germline V CDR1 and CDR2: SGHRS, YFSETQ.